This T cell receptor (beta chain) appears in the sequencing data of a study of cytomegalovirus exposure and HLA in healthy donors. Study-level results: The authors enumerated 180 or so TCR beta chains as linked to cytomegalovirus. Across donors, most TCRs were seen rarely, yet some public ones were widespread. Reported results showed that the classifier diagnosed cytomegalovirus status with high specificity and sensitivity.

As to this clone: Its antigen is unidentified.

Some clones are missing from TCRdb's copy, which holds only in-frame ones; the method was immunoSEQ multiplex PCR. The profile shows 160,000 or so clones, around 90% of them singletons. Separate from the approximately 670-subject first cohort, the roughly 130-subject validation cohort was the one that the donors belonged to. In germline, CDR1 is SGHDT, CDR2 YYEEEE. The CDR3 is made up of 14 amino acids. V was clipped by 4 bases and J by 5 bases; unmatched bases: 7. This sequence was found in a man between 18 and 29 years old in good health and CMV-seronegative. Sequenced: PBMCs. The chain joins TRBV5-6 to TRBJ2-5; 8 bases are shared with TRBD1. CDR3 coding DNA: TGTGCCAGCAGCCTAGACAGGGGCCGGGAGACCCAGTACTTC. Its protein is CASSLDRGRETQYF.